This TCR beta chain was obtained from a study of CD8 T cells in ankylosing spondylitis. Findings and limits, study-wide: Within ankylosing spondylitis blood, a TCR beta motif made up of eight or nine highly homologous variants appeared to be characteristic. Enrichment of disease-linked clones was reportedly significant in matched ankylosing spondylitis synovial fluid. Certain motif variants had earlier appeared in reactive arthritis synovial fluid and blood.

Quantitative 5'-RACE with molecular barcodes generated TCR beta libraries. TCRdb called the 5' RACE reads again in MiXCR, with one record for every CDR3 protein. The data contain fewer than 500,000 distinct CDR3 sequences, roughly 26% of them singletons. V shed 2 bases and J shed 7 bases, with 12 bases lying between them. The CDR3 sequence is 14 residues long. On this clonotype itself: Antigen: not known.

This chain connects TRBV12-3 or TRBV12-4 to TRBJ1-5, with unresolved D. Material for sequencing was blood, either unsorted or a sorted T cell fraction (not recorded which). The receptor's source is a male donor with ankylosing spondylitis. CDR3 region: CASSLSEGGQPQHF. CDR3 sequence (DNA): TGTGCCAGCAGTTTATCGGAGGGTGGGCAGCCCCAGCATTTT.